Below, 17 T cell receptor beta chains from the same sample are listed, as sequenced in a study. One entry per CDR3 protein, called by TCRdb with MiXCR from the 5' RACE reads. The sample carries 45,000 to 55,000 distinct CDR3 sequences, more than 20% recorded once. Sequenced material: tumor-infiltrating naive CD4+ T cells sorted from the breast tumor. Subset described: naive CD4+ T cells, CD4+CD45RA+CD25-. The source is a female donor with breast cancer.

In its sample, this clonotype was seen a few times. At one boundary the junction diverges from the germline segment, which might be a read error. The genes are TRBV7-9 and TRBJ1-2; D may be TRBD1 (6 bases). This CDR3 contains 14 residues. Germline assignment: CDR1 SEHNR and CDR2 FQNEAQ (reference sequence). The CDR3 nucleotides are TGTGCCAGCAGCTTAGACGTGGACAGCTCCGGCTACACATTC. It specifies CASSLDVDSSGYTF.

This chain joins TRBV4-2 and TRBJ2-3; D tentatively reads TRBD1 or TRBD2 (6 bases each). The CDR3 consists of 17 residues. V lost 3 bases and J 5 bases, leaving 21 bases between the germline ends. Germline V gene data show CDR1 as LGHNA and CDR2 as YNFKEQ. The CDR3 loop reads CASSQGGQRADLDTQYF. The CDR3 DNA reads as TGTGCCAGCAGCCAGGGGGGCCAGCGGGCAGACCTAGATACGCAGTATTTT.

The V and J genes are TRBV7-8 and TRBJ2-2; D might be TRBD2 (7 bases). The V end was cut by 9 bases, the J end by 1 base, with 18 bases between. CDR3 length: 16 amino acids. Germline V gene sequence: CDR1 SGHVS, CDR2 FQNEAQ. CDR3 nucleotide sequence: TGTGCCAGAAGTAGTTCGGGGGGCCTGAACACCGGGGAGCTGTTTTTT. This codes for CARSSSGGLNTGELFF. The full variable domain, completed using reference TRBV7-8 and TRBJ2-2, is GAGVSQSPRYKVAKRGQDVALRCDPISGHVSLFWYQQALGQGPEFLTYFQNEAQLDKSGLPSDRFFAERPEGSVSTLKIQRTQQEDSAVYLCARSSSGGLNTGELFFGEGSRLTVL.

This clonotype was detected many times. This sequence joins TRBV25-1 and TRBJ2-1, with D perhaps TRBD1 or TRBD2 (5 bases each). V lost 5 bases and J lost 7, with 15 bases in between. In germline, CDR1 is MGHDK, CDR2 SYGVNS. The CDR3 consists of 14 residues. CDR3 nucleotide sequence: TGTGCCAGCAGTCATCCCGGGGCGCAGAATGAGCAGTTCTTC. Its protein is CASSHPGAQNEQFF.

This clonotype was recorded a few times. The rearrangement links TRBV7-3 to TRBJ2-3; perhaps TRBD2 as D (5 bases). The CDR3 has 15 amino acids. V was pared by 2 bases and J by 2 bases, with 11 bases between. Germline V CDR1 and CDR2: SGHTA, FQGTGA. This chain's CDR3 is CASSLATGNTDTQYF. As DNA, the CDR3 is TGTGCCAGCAGCTTAGCGACGGGAAACACAGATACGCAGTATTTT.

V is TRBV5-1 and J is TRBJ2-1; maybe TRBD1 (5 bases). V gave up 4 bases and J gave up 5 bases, with 13 bases separating them. CDR1 and CDR2 (germline): SGHRS, YFSETQ. This CDR3 region has 14 residues. This CDR3 reads CASSVIQGHNEQFF. The CDR3 bases are TGCGCCAGCAGCGTGATTCAGGGTCACAATGAGCAGTTCTTC.

The chain's CDR3 is CASSLGSAVEAFF. In DNA form, the CDR3 reads TGTGCCAGCAGTTTGGGGTCGGCGGTTGAAGCTTTCTTT. The rearrangement uses TRBV28 and TRBJ1-1; D is uncertain. Germline values: CDR1 MDHEN, CDR2 SYDVKM. The CDR3 has 13 residues. V was pared by 3 bases and J by 7 bases, with 12 bases between.

This clonotype has more than one count but fewer than ten. Since a much larger clone is just one base distant, this may be a read error. The genes are TRBV20-1 and TRBJ2-2; D is tentatively TRBD1 or TRBD2 (6 bases each). Germline CDR1 DFQATT, CDR2 SNEGSKA (reference sequence). This CDR3 has 14 residues. The CDR3 DNA is TGCAGGGCTAGGAAGGGGGGGAACACCGGGGAGCTGTTTTTT. Protein: CRARKGGNTGELFF.

V is TRBV7-2 and J is TRBJ2-2, with TRBD2 matching 7 bases. Trimming cost V 5 bases and J 6 bases; bases outside gene matches: 9. Germline CDR1 reads SGHTA; CDR2 reads FQGNSA. The CDR3 is made up of 15 amino acids. CDR3 in amino acids: CASSVTSWGAGELFF. CDR3 DNA: TGTGCCAGCAGCGTGACTAGCTGGGGGGCCGGGGAGCTGTTTTTT.

This clonotype was counted between two and nine times. The chain employs TRBV5-1 and TRBJ2-1; the D gene is possibly TRBD1 (6 bases). CDR3 length: 14 residues. Trimming cost V 4 bases and J 6 bases, with 14 bases left between them. Germline V lookup: CDR1 SGHRS, CDR2 YFSETQ. CDR3 in amino acids: CASSAPTGTNEQFF. DNA for the CDR3: TGCGCCAGCAGCGCACCCACAGGGACCAATGAGCAGTTCTTC.

This clonotype was counted a few times. The chain links TRBV5-1 to TRBJ2-7; D not certain. This CDR3 comprises 14 residues. The germline gives CDR1 SGHRS, CDR2 YFSETQ. V lost 0 bases, J lost 1 base, and 8 bases lay in between. The DNA of the CDR3 is TGCGCCAGCAGCTTGGACAATCTTTCCTACGAGCAGTACTTC. Its protein product is CASSLDNLSYEQYF.

With regard to this clonotype: No conserved phenylalanine or tryptophan is present at the end of the CDR3, so a read error is the likely explanation. The chain employs TRBV24-1 and TRBJ2-5, with D uncertain. The CDR3 loop spans 12 amino acids. CDR1 and CDR2 (germline): KGHDR, SFDVKD. Between the trimmed V and J ends, which lost 1 base and 4 bases, there was a span of 3 bases. The CDR3, as DNA: TGTGCCACCAGTGATTTAAGAGAGACCCAGTACTCC. Translation gives CATSDLRETQYS.

In DNA form, the CDR3 reads TGTGCCAGCAGTTTACTTGGAACAGTTCGCTCCTACGAGCAGTACTTC. It translates to CASSLLGTVRSYEQYF. The J gene is TRBJ2-7, the V gene TRBV6-2 or TRBV6-3, with D hard to call. This CDR3 comprises 16 residues. The V end was cut by 4 bases, the J end by 0 bases, with 16 bases between. Germline CDR1 MNHEY, CDR2 SVGEGT.

In regard to this clonotype: A junction end diverges from the germline sequence, so it may reflect a read error. The V call is TRBV2, the J call TRBJ2-5; D perhaps matches TRBD2 (5 bases). The CDR3 runs to 12 residues. CDR1 is SNHLY, CDR2 FYNNEI, per germline. The CDR3 region has the DNA TGTGCCAGCAGGAGGGTGGGAGAGACCCAGTACTTT. Translated: CASRRVGETQYF.

This clonotype was seen at least ten times. This chain uses TRBV12-3 or TRBV12-4 with TRBJ1-5; D call uncertain. V lost 6 bases and J lost 6, with 15 bases in between. The CDR3 sequence is 14 residues long. The CDR3 reads CASSRDLEGQPQHF. The DNA of the CDR3 is TGTGCCAGCAGCCGTGACCTTGAGGGTCAGCCCCAGCATTTT.

This chain uses TRBV7-9 with TRBJ1-1, with 7 positions matching TRBD1. The V and J ends lost 5 bases and 4 bases, in that order; junction bases with no gene match: 10. Germline-derived CDR1 and CDR2 are SEHNR and FQNEAQ (reference sequence). This CDR3 spans 15 amino acids. The CDR3 coding sequence is TGTGCCAGCAGCCGAAAACAGGGGTCAGGCACTGAAGCTTTCTTT. This translates into CASSRKQGSGTEAFF.

The chain joins TRBV27 to TRBJ2-3; either TRBD1 or TRBD2 may supply D (5 bases each). V gave up 5 bases and J gave up 1 base, with 16 bases separating them. The germline CDR1 and CDR2 sequences are MNHEY and SMNVEV (reference sequence). CDR3 length: 16 amino acids. CDR3 sequence (DNA): TGTGCCAGCAGTCTGGGGGAAGGCAAGCGCACAGATACGCAGTATTTT. It specifies CASSLGEGKRTDTQYF.